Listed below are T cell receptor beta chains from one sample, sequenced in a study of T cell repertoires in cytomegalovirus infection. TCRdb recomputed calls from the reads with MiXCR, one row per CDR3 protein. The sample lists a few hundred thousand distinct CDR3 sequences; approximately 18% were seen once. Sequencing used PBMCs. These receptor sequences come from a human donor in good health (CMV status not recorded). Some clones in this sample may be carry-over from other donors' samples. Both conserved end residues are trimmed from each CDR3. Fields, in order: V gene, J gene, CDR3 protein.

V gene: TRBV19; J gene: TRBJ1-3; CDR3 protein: ASSESRRFVPDTIY
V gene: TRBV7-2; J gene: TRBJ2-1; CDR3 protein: ASSTSTSYNEQF
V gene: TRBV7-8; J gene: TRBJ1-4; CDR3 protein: ASSFGQPGEKLF
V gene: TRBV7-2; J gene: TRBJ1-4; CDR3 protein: ASSPGRPTNEKLF
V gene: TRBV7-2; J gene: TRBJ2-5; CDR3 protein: ASSLWTQETQY
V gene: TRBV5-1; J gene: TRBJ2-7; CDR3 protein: ASSSTGTGTSYEQY
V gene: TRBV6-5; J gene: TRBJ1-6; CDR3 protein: ASSRSGFWENSPLH
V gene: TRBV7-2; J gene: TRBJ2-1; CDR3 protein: ASSLVAGEQF
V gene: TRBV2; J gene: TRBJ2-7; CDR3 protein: ASRGDEQY
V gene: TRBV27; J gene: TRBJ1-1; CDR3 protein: ASSLSSVGTEAF
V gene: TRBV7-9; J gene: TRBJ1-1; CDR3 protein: ASSPKGTEAF
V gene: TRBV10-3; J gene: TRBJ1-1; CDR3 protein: AIATGTENYEAF
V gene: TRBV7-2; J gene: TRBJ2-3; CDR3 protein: ASSFQAGALDTQY
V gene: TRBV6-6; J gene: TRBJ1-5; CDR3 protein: AISLANQPQH
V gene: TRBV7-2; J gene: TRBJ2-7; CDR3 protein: ASSFGGAAPYYEQY
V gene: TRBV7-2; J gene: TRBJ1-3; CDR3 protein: ASRGSNTIY
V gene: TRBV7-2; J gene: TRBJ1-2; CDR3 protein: ASSYSNYGYT
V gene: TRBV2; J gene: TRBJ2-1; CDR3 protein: ASSDLVYNEQF
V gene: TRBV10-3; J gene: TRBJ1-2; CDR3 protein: AISVAGLDYGYT
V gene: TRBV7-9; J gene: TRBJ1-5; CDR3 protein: ASSLVGDLGNQPQH
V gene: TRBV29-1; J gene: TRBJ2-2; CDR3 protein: SVARGGRTGELF
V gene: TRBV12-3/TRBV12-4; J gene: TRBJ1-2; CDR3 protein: ASSLAGYISGNGYT
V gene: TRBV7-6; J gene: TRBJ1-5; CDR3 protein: ASSRRASSNQPQH
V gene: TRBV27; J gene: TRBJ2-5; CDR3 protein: ASRFDGTQY
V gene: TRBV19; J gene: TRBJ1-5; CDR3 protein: ASKPRRNNQPQH
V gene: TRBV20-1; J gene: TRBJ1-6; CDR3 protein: SAMEASYNSPLH
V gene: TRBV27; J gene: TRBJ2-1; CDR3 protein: ASSYRASYNEQF
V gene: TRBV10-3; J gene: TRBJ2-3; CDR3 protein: ATQRGTHSWDTQY
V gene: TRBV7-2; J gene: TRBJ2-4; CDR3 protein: ASSAGGGAKNIQY
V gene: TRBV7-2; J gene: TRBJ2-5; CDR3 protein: ASSLGGRETQY
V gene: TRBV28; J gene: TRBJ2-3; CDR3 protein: ASSFPRERGGTDTQY
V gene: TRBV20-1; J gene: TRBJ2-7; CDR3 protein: SASAWGEQY
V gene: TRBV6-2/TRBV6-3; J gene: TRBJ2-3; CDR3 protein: ASRRLAGRTWADTQY
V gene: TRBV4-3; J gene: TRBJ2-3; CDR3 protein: ASSQVRDSNTDTQY
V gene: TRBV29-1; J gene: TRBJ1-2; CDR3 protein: SGGDSYGYT
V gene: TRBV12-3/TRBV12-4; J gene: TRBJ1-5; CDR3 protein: ASTPTDRNQPQH
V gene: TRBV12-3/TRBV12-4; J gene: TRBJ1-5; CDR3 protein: ASSRDRDGVQH
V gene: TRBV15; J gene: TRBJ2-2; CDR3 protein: ATSPYSGELF
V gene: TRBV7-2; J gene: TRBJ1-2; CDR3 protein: ASSLGTTRYGYT
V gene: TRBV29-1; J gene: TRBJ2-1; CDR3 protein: STIGGWAYNEQF
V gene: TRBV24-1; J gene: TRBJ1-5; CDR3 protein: ATGEQGNQPQH
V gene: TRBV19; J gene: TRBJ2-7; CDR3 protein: ASSGGGYEQY
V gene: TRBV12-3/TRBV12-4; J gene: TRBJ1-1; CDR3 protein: ASVWNTEAF
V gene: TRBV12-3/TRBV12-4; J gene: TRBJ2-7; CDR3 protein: ASSFQGGNLYEQY
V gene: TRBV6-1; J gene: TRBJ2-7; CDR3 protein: ASTKGSGIRSYEQY
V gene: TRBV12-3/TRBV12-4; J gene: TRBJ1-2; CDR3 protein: ASSPSPYDGYGYT